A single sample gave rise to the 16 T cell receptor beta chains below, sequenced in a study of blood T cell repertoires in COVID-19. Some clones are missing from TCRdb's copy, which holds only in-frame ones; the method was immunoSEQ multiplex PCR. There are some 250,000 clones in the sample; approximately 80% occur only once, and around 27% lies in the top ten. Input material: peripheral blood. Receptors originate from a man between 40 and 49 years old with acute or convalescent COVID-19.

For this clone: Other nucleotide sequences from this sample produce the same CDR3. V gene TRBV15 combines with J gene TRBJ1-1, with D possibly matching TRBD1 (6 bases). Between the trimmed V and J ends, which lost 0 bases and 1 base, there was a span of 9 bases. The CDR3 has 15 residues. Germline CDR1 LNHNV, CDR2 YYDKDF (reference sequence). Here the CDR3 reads CATSRERGGNTEAFF. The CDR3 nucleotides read TGTGCCACCAGCAGAGAAAGGGGGGGGAACACTGAAGCTTTCTTT. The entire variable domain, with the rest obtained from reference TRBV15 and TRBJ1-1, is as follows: DAMVIQNPRYQVTQFGKPVTLSCSQTLNHNVMYWYQQKSSQAPKLLFHYYDKDFNNEADTPDNFQSRRPNTSFCFLDIRSPGLGDTAMYLCATSRERGGNTEAFFGQGTRLTVV.

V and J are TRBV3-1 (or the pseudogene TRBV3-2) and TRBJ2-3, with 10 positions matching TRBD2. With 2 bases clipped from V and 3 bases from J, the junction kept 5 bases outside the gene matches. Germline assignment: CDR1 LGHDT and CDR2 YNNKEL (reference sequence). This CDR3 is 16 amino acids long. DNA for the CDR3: TGTGCCAGCAGCCAACTCCTAGCGGGAGTAACAGATACGCAGTATTTT. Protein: CASSQLLAGVTDTQYF.

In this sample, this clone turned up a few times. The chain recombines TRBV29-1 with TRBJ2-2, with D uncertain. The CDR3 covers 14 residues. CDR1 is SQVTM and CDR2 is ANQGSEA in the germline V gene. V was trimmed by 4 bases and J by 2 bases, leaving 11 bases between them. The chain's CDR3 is CSVAGPFNTGELFF. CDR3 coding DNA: TGCAGCGTTGCAGGCCCCTTTAACACCGGGGAGCTGTTTTTT.

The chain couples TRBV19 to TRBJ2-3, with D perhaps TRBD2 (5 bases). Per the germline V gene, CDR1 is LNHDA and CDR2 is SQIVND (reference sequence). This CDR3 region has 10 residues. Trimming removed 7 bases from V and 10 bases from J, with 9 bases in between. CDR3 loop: CASIRDAQYF. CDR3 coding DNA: TGTGCCAGTATCCGGGATGCGCAGTATTTT. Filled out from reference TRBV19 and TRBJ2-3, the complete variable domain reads DGGITQSPKYLFRKEGQNVTLSCEQNLNHDAMYWYRQDPGQGLRLIYYSQIVNDFQKGDIAEGYSVSREKKESFPLTVTSAQKNPTAFYLCASIRDAQYFGPGTRLTVL.

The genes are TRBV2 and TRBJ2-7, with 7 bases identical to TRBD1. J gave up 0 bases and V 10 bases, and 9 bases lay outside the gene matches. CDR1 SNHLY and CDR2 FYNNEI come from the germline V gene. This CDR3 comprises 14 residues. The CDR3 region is CATRTGSHSYEQYF. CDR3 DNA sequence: TGTGCCACGAGGACAGGATCCCACTCCTACGAGCAGTACTTC.

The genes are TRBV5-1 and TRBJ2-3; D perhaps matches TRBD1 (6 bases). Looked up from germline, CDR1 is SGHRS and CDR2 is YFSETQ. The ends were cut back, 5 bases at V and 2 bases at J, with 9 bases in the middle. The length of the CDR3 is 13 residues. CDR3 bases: TGCGCCAGCAGTGAGGGGGACACAGATACGCAGTATTTT. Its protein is CASSEGDTDTQYF.

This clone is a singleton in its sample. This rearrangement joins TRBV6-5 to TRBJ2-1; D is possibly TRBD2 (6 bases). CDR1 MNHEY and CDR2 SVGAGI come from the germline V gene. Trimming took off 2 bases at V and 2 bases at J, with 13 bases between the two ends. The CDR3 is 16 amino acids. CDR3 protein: CASSYGGAGTYNEQFF. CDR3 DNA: TGTGCCAGCAGTTACGGAGGGGCTGGGACCTACAATGAGCAGTTCTTC.

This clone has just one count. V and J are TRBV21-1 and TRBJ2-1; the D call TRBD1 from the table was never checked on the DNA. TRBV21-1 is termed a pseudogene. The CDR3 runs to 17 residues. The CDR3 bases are TGTGCCAGCAGCGGACCGGCTCGGGACAGGTTACCCAATGAGCAGTTCTTC. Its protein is CASSGPARDRLPNEQFF.

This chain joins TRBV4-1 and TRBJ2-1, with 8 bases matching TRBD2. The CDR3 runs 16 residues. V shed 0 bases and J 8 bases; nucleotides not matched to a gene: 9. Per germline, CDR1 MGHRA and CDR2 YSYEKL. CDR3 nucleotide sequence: TGCGCCAGCAGCCAAGATCAAGCGGGAGTGTCTTATGAGCAGTTCTTC. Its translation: CASSQDQAGVSYEQFF.

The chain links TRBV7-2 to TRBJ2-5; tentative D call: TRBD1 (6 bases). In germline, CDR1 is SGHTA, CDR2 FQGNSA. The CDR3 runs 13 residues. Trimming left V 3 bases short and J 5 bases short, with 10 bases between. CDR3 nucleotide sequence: TGTGCCAGCAGCTTCCAGGGGCGGGAGACCCAGTACTTC. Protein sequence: CASSFQGRETQYF.

CDR3 amino acids: CASSQLAGDDETQYF. The CDR3 DNA reads as TGTGCCAGCAGCCAACTGGCGGGAGACGATGAGACCCAGTACTTC. This sequence joins TRBV3-1 (or the pseudogene TRBV3-2) and TRBJ2-5, with 7 bases lining up with TRBD2. Germline CDR1 is LGHDT and CDR2 is YNNKEL (reference sequence). The V and J ends lost 2 bases and 5 bases, in that order; junction bases with no gene match: 8. The CDR3 spans 15 residues.

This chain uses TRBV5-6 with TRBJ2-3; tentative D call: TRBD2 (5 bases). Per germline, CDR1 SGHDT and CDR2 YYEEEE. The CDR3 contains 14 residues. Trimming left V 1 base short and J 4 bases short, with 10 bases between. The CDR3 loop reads CASSLPGGPDTQYF. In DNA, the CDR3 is TGTGCCAGCAGCTTGCCCGGAGGCCCAGATACGCAGTATTTT.

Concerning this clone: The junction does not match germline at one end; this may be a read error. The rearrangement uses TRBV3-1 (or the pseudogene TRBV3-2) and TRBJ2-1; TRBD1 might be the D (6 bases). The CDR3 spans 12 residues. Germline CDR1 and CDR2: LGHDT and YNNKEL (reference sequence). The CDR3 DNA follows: TGTGCCAGCAGCCAAGGGTCGACCAGGGGTGTCTTC. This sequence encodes CASSQGSTRGVF.

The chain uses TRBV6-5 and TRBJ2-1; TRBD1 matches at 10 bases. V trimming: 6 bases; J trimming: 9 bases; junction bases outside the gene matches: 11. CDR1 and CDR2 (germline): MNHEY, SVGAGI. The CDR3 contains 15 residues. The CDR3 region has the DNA TGTGCCAGCAGGTCGACAGGGGGCGCTTTACGTGAGCAGTTCTTC. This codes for CASRSTGGALREQFF.

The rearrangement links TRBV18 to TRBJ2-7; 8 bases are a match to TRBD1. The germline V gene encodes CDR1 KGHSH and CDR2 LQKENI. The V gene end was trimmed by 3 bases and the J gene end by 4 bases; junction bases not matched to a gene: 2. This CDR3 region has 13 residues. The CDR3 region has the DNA TGTGCCAGCTCACCGGACAGGGCGTACGAGCAGTACTTC. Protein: CASSPDRAYEQYF.

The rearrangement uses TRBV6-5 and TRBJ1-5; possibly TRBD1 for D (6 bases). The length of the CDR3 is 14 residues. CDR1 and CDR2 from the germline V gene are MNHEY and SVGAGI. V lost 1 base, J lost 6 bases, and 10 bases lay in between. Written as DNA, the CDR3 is TGTGCCAGCAGTTACTACAGGGCAGGTCAGCCCCAGCATTTT. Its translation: CASSYYRAGQPQHF.